This TCR beta chain originates from a study of T cell changes during pregnancy in multiple sclerosis. Measured with immunoSEQ multiplex PCR; TCRdb has only the in-frame clones, and not every one. This table holds about 51,000 clones, almost 95% found once. V was trimmed by 5 bases and J by 4 bases, leaving 31 bases between them. The length of the CDR3 is 20 residues. Looked up from germline, CDR1 is PRHDT and CDR2 is FYEKMQ (reference sequence). The rearrangement uses TRBV13 and TRBJ2-3, with D perhaps TRBD2 (7 bases). The receptor comes from a female donor with multiple sclerosis, enrolled in a pregnancy study. Sequenced material: CD4+ T cells from peripheral blood mononuclear cells, taken in the third trimester of pregnancy. Here the CDR3 DNA reads TGTGCCAGCAGCCCCCGGATACCGGGGGGCGGGAGCCTCAGGCCAGATACGCAGTATTTT. Its protein product is CASSPRIPGGGSLRPDTQYF.